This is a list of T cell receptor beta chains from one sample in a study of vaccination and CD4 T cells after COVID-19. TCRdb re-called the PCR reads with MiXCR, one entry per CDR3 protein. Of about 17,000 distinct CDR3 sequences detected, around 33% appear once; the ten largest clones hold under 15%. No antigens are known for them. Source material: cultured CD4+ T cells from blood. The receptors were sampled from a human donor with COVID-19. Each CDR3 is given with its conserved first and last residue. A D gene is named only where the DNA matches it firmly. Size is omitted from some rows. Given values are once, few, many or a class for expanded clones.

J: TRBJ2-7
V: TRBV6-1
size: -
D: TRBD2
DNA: TGTGCCAGCAGCCCTAGCGGGGGGACGAACTACGAGCAGTACTTC
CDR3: CASSPSGGTNYEQYF

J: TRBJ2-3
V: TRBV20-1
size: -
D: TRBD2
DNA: TGCAGTGCTAGTGGTTGGGCTAGCGGGGCAACCACAGATACGCAGTATTTT
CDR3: CSASGWASGATTDTQYF

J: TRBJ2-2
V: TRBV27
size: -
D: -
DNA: TGTGCCAGCGGGGACACCCGTTTTGTCACCGGGGAGCTGTTTTTT
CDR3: CASGDTRFVTGELFF

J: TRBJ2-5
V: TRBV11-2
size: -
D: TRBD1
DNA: TGTGCCAGCAGCGCCGGGACAGGGACCCTCCAAGAGACCCAGTACTTC
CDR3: CASSAGTGTLQETQYF

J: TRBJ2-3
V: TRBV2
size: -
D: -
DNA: TGTGCCAGCGCCGAGGCGGGGGCGCACACAGATACGCAGTATTTT
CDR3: CASAEAGAHTDTQYF

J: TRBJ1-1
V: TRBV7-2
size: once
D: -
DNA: TGTGCCAGCAGCTACTCAACAGGGCGCGCATTCTTT
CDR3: CASSYSTGRAFF

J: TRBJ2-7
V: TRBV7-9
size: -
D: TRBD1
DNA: TGTGCCAGCAGCTTACAGGGGGTCTACGAGCAGTACTTC
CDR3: CASSLQGVYEQYF

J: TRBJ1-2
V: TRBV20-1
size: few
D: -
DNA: TGCAGTGCTAGACCCCCGCAAGGGACTAGGTATGGCTACACCTTC
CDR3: CSARPPQGTRYGYTF

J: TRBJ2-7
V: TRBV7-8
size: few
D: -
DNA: TGTGCCAGCAGCCGGAGGGGGCCCTACGAGCAGTACTTC
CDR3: CASSRRGPYEQYF

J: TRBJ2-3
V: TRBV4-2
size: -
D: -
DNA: TGTGCCAGCAGCCAAGCGGCGCGGGCTAGCACAGATACGCAGTATTTT
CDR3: CASSQAARASTDTQYF

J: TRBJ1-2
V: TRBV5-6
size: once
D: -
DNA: TGTGCCAGCAGCCCCACCCAGGGCTTGTATGGCTACACCTTC
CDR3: CASSPTQGLYGYTF

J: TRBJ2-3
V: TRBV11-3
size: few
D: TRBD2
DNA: TGTGCCAGCAGCTTAGGACCGGCGGGGGACACAGATACGCAGTATTTT
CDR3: CASSLGPAGDTDTQYF

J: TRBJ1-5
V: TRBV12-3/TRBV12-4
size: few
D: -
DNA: TGTGCCAGCACCTCGGGAAATCAGCCCCAGCATTTT
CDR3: CASTSGNQPQHF

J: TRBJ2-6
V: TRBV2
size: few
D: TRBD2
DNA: TGTGCCAGCTCGGGGGGCTCTGGGGCCAACGTCCTGACTTTC
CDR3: CASSGGSGANVLTF

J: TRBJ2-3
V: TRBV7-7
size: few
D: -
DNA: TGTGCTAGCAGCTTAGAAACACCCCCAGATACGCAGTATTTT
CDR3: CASSLETPPDTQYF

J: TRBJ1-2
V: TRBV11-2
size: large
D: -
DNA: TGTGCCAGCAGCATAGGACACTATGGCTACACCTTC
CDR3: CASSIGHYGYTF

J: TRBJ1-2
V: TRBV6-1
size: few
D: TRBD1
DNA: TGTGCCAGCAGTGGTTCAATTGGGACAGGGTACGGCTACACCTTC
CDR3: CASSGSIGTGYGYTF

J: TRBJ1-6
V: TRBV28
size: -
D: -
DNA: TGTGCCAGCAGTTTAAGTATGGGCCGCCTGACGCTCCACTTT
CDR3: CASSLSMGRLTLHF

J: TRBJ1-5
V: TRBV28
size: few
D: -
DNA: TGTGCCAGCAGTTTCCGGGGACAGCCCCAGCATTTT
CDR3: CASSFRGQPQHF

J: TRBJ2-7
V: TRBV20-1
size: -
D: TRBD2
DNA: TGCAGTGCGAAAGCTCTGTTAGCGGGACCCTACGAGCAGTACTTC
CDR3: CSAKALLAGPYEQYF

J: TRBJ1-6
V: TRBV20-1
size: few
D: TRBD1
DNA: TGCAGTGCTAGGGGGGACAGGGGCGCACCCCTCCACTTT
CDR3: CSARGDRGAPLHF

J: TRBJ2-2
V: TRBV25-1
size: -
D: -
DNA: TGTGCCAGCAGTGACGGGCAGGGAAAATTTATCAGGGAGCTGTTTTTT
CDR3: CASSDGQGKFIRELFF

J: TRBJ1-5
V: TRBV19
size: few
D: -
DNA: TGTGCCAGTAGTCAGGGGTTGGGTCAGCCCCAGCATTTT
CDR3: CASSQGLGQPQHF

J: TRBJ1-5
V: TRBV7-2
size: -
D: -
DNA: TGTGCCAGCAGACGAACACACAGGGATTTCGGCAATCAGCCCCAGCATTTT
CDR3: CASRRTHRDFGNQPQHF

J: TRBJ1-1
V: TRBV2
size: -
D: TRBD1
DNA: TGTGCCAGCACAGGACAGGGACCGAACACTGAAGCTTTCTTT
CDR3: CASTGQGPNTEAFF

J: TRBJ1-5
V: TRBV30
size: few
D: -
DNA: TGTGCCTGGAGGGTACAGGGAGATAGCAATCAGCCCCAGCATTTT
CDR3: CAWRVQGDSNQPQHF

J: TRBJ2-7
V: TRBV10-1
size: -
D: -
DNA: TGCGCCAGCAGTGAGTTGGGCAGCCTCTCCTACGAGCAGTACTTC
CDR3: CASSELGSLSYEQYF

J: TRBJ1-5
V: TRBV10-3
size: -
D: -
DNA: TGTGCCATCAGCGACGGGTTCAATCAGCCCCAGCATTTT
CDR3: CAISDGFNQPQHF

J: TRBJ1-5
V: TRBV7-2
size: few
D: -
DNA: TGTGCCAGCAGCCTGAAGGACCAGCCCCAGCATTTT
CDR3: CASSLKDQPQHF

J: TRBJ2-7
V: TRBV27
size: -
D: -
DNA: TGTGCCAGCAGTTTATCCGGCTGGAGCTCCTACGAGCAGTACTTC
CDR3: CASSLSGWSSYEQYF

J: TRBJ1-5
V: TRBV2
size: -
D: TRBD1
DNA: TGTGCCAGCAGTGGAGGACAGGGCCAGAATCAGCCCCAGCATTTT
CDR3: CASSGGQGQNQPQHF

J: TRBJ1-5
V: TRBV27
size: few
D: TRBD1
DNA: TGTGCCAGCAGTACAGGGGTGTATCAGCCCCAGCATTTT
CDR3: CASSTGVYQPQHF

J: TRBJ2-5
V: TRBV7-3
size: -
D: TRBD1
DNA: TGTGCCAGCAGCATAGGCGCAGGGGGAGAGACCCAGTACTTC
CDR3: CASSIGAGGETQYF

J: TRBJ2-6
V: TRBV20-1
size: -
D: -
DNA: TGCAGTGCTAGTTCCGGGGACTCTGGGGCCAACGTCCTGACTTTC
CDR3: CSASSGDSGANVLTF

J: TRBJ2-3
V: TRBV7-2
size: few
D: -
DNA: TGTGCCAGCAGTTTGCGGTCCTACACAGATACGCAGTATTTT
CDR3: CASSLRSYTDTQYF

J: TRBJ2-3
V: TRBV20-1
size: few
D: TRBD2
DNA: TGCAGTGCTATGAGCGGGGGGGCGACAGATACGCAGTATTTT
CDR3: CSAMSGGATDTQYF

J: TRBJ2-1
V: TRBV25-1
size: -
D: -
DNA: TGTGCCAGCAGTGAATCGGTTAGGGGAAATGAGCAGTTCTTC
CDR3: CASSESVRGNEQFF

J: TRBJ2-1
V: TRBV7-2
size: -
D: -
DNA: TGTGCCAGCAGCCTTAGAGAGATCGGTTGGCAGTTCTTC
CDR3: CASSLREIGWQFF

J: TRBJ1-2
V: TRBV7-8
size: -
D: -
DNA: TGTGCCAGCAGCTCTACCGCGGGAGAGGAGAGCTATGGCTACACCTTC
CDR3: CASSSTAGEESYGYTF

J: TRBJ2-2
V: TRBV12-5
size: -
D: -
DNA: TGTGCTAGTGGTTTGGGGGGTCTCATAAACACCGGGGAGCTGTTTTTT
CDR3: CASGLGGLINTGELFF

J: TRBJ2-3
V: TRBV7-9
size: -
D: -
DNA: TGTGCCAGCAGCTTAGAGAGGCTTGCAGATACGCAGTATTTT
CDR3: CASSLERLADTQYF

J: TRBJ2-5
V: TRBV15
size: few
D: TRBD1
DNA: TGTGCCACCAGCAGACGAACACAGGGGTACGAGACCCAGTACTTC
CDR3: CATSRRTQGYETQYF

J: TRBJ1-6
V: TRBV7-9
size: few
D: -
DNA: TGTGCCAGCAGCTTAGACTCACCCCTCCACTTT
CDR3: CASSLDSPLHF

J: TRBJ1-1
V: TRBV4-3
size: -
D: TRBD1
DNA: TGCGCCAGCAGCCACTTAAGTTTCAGGACAGGAAACACTGAAGCTTTCTTT
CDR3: CASSHLSFRTGNTEAFF

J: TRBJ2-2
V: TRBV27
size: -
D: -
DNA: TGTGCCAGCATCGGTCCAAACACCGGGGAGCTGTTTTTT
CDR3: CASIGPNTGELFF

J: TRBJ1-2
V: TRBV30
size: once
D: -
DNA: TGTGCCTGGAGTCGGGACGGTTATGGCTACACCTTC
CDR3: CAWSRDGYGYTF

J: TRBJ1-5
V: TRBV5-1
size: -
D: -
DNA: TGCGCCAGCAGCTCAGGGGACTGGGATCAGCCCCAGCATTTT
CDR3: CASSSGDWDQPQHF

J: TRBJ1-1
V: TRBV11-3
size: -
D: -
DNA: TGTGCCAGCAGCCTCCGAGCTGGATGGGGATGGACTGAAGCTTTCTTT
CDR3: CASSLRAGWGWTEAFF

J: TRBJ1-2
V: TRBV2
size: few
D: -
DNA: TGTGCCAGCCCAACAGGGAACTATGGCTACACCTTC
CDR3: CASPTGNYGYTF

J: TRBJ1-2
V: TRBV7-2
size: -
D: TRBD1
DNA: TGTGCCAGCAGCCAAAGAGGGGGCTTTGGCTACACCTTC
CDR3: CASSQRGGFGYTF

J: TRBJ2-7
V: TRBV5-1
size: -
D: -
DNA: TGCGCCAGCAGCTTCTGGACGGGTACCTACGAGCAGTACTTC
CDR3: CASSFWTGTYEQYF

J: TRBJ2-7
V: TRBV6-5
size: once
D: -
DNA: TGTGCCAGCAGTTACTCCAGGGGTCCCTACGAGCAGTACTTC
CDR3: CASSYSRGPYEQYF

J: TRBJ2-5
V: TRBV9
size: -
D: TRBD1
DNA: TGTGCCAGCAGCTACTCCCGGGACAGGGTGCGAGAGACCCAGTACTTC
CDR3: CASSYSRDRVRETQYF

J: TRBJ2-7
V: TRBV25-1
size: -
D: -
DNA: TGTGCCAGCAGTGAACTTGGACAGAGCTACGAGCAGTACTTC
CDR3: CASSELGQSYEQYF

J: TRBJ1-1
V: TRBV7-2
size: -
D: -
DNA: TGTGCCAGCAGCTTATTTGGGGGTTCGAACACTGAAGCTTTCTTT
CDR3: CASSLFGGSNTEAFF

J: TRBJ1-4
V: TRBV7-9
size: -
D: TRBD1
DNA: TGTGCCAGCACACTAATACAGGGGGCTAGTTCAGCTAATGAAAAACTGTTTTTT
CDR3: CASTLIQGASSANEKLFF